This is a list of T cell receptor beta chains from one sample in a study of shared clonotypes between healthy human individuals. Profiling relied on immunoSEQ multiplex PCR, and the TCRdb table lists in-frame clones only, not all of them. This sample yields about 2.4 million clones, of which roughly 93% are seen a single time; 0.36% belongs to the top ten. Sequencing used naive CD4+ T cells from PBMCs. The receptor source for this set is a man between 18 and 29 years old in good health. Some clones in this sample may be carry-over from other donors' samples. The CDR3 runs from the conserved cysteine through the conserved F or W. A row's size may be missing; if present it is once, few, many or a size class.

NA TRBV25-1 CASSARARQETQYF
NA TRBV15 CATSRAPRGANTEAFF
NA TRBV27 CASSLGWGDGYEQYF
NA TRBV29-1 CSVAPSVPTGELFF
few TRBV6-4 CASSTNPSEKLFF
NA TRBV7-3 CASSFRGTGGETQYF
NA TRBV5-4 CASAGQGGSGANVLTF
once TRBV27 CASSLRGTDTQYF
NA TRBV7-2 CASSPASGIGYEQFF
NA TRBV18 CASSPVGTVIVNEQFF
NA TRBV7-6 CASSSVGVGDEQYF
NA TRBV6-1 CASNDIARRYGYTF
NA TRBV27 CASRFVGLYSNQPQHF
NA TRBV27 CASWGVSYNEQFF
NA TRBV5-4 CASSARTSGRADEQFF
once TRBV28 CASSSGRYQPQHF
NA TRBV2 CASRIAGPSYEQYF
NA TRBV10-3 CAISRTEVSGANVLTF
NA TRBV9 CASSGGLTDTQYF
NA TRBV19 CASSIEAGELFF
once TRBV15 CATSLGSGIPEAFF
NA TRBV5-1 CASSFMAGNEKLFF
NA TRBV18 CASSPAVQNYGYTF
NA TRBV7-2 CASSRGLAANYEQYF
NA TRBV5-1 CASSSGTTIYEQYF